Listed below are T cell receptor beta chains from one sample, sequenced in a study of prognosis after radiotherapy for stage I lung cancer. One entry per CDR3 protein results from TCRdb running MiXCR on the multiplex PCR reads. Of fewer than 30,000 distinct CDR3 sequences listed, about half are singletons. Source: PBMCs, taken before or after stereotactic body radiation therapy (not recorded which). The receptors stem from a donor of 50 years or more with non-small cell lung cancer. Each CDR3 is given with its conserved first and last residue. The D gene is left open where the match is weak. Where a row states a size, it is once, few, many or the class of an expanded clone; other rows omit it.

j_call d_call v_call cdr3_length clone_size cdr3_nt cdr3_aa
TRBJ1-2 - TRBV20-1 15 many TGCAGTGCTAGAGAGCCGTGGAGTGGGGTCTATGGCTACACCTTC CSAREPWSGVYGYTF
TRBJ1-2 - TRBV5-6 14 many TGTGCCAGCAGCTTGGGTGCAGCCAACTATGGCTACACCTTC CASSLGAANYGYTF
TRBJ2-3 TRBD2 TRBV10-3 17 - TGTGCCATCAGTGAGCCCGGGACTAGCCTGCGGGGGGATACGCAGTATTTT CAISEPGTSLRGDTQYF
TRBJ2-3 - TRBV7-6 13 many TGTGCCAGCAGCTTAGGAGGACGGGATACGCAGTATTTT CASSLGGRDTQYF
TRBJ1-6 - TRBV12-3/TRBV12-4 16 - TGTGCCAGCAGTTTTCTCTCAGGGTATGGAAATTCACCCCTCCACTTT CASSFLSGYGNSPLHF
TRBJ2-7 TRBD1 TRBV6-1 14 - TGTGCCAGCATCCGCGAGGGACAGTGCTACGAGCAGTACTTC CASIREGQCYEQYF
TRBJ1-4 - TRBV6-1 14 many TGTGCCAGCAGGTTGGCAGGGAGGAATGAAAAACTGTTTTTT CASRLAGRNEKLFF
TRBJ2-6 - TRBV7-3 16 - TGTGCCAGCAGCCCAAGTCGAGACTCTGGGGCCAACGTCCTGACTTTC CASSPSRDSGANVLTF
TRBJ1-2 TRBD1 TRBV6-2/TRBV6-3 16 - TGTGCCAGCAGTAAAACCCCCGGGACAGCAACCTATGGCTACACCTTC CASSKTPGTATYGYTF
TRBJ1-5 - TRBV27 17 many TGTGCCAGCAGTTTAGGTCTTGAGGGGGGGAGCAATCAGCCCCAGCATTTT CASSLGLEGGSNQPQHF
TRBJ2-7 TRBD2 TRBV12-3/TRBV12-4 16 medium-sized TGTGCCAGCAGCCAGACTAGCGGGAGTGCTGGGGGCGAGCAGTACTTC CASSQTSGSAGGEQYF
TRBJ2-7 - TRBV20-1 14 many TGCAGTGCTAGAGATCCGGCGGGGTCCTACGAGCAGTACTTC CSARDPAGSYEQYF
TRBJ2-7 - TRBV6-5 15 - TGTGCCATCAGTTCGATGACAGGTGTAAACTACGAGCAGTACTTC CAISSMTGVNYEQYF
TRBJ2-1 - TRBV9 16 - TGTGCCAGCATCCCCTCCTTGTGTGGGGACCACAATGAGCAGTTCTTC CASIPSLCGDHNEQFF
TRBJ2-1 TRBD2 TRBV7-8 18 - TGTGCCAGCAGCCCAACCGACCTTACTAGCGGGAGGGCTTGGGAGCAGTTCTTC CASSPTDLTSGRAWEQFF
TRBJ1-2 - TRBV9 16 - TGTGCCAGCAGCGTAGGGGACCCAGACAGGATAAGAGCTGCCACCTTC CASSVGDPDRIRAATF
TRBJ2-3 - TRBV2 11 few TGTGCCAGCAGTGCGCAAGCGCGGGAAACCTTT CASSAQARETF
TRBJ2-6 - TRBV7-8 15 many TGTGCCAGCACCCCCCGGCTCAGTGGGGCCAACGTCCTGACTTTC CASTPRLSGANVLTF
TRBJ2-1 - TRBV18 12 - TGTGCCAGCTCATCACATGGCGTTGAGCAGTTCTTC CASSSHGVEQFF
TRBJ1-1 - TRBV6-1 12 - TGTGCCAGCAGTGAACAGTGGACTGAAGCTTTCTTT CASSEQWTEAFF
TRBJ2-2 - TRBV5-1 17 - TGCGCCAGCAGCCCAGCGGGACAGGTGGCCTTCACCGTGGAGCTGTTTTTT CASSPAGQVAFTVELFF
TRBJ1-2 TRBD1 TRBV30 14 - TGTGCCTGGGGAAGGGGACAGGAGAACTATGGCTACACCTTC CAWGRGQENYGYTF
TRBJ2-2 TRBD2 TRBV28 15 many TGTGCCAGCCACCCTCCCCTAGGGAGGGGCGGGGAGCTGTTTTTT CASHPPLGRGGELFF
TRBJ1-3 - TRBV7-9 17 many TGTGCCAGCAGCTTAGGAACGGGAAGGGCCTCTGGAAACACCATATATTTT CASSLGTGRASGNTIYF
TRBJ1-3 - TRBV2 13 many TGTGCCAGCAGGAGGGGGGGCGGAAACACCATATATTTT CASRRGGGNTIYF
TRBJ1-2 - TRBV5-6 13 many TGTGCCAGCAGCCGCAGGGGACACTATGGCTACACCTTC CASSRRGHYGYTF
TRBJ1-1 - TRBV11-3 14 many TGTGCCAGCAGCTATAATCTGGGGAAACCCGAAGCTTTCTTT CASSYNLGKPEAFF
TRBJ2-1 TRBD2 TRBV28 14 - TGTGCCAGCACCCGGACTAGCGGGAGGCTTGAGCAGTTCTTC CASTRTSGRLEQFF
TRBJ1-5 - TRBV7-8 16 many TGTGCCAGCAGCTTAGCTGTTCGGGGGGGCCCCTGGCCCCAGCATTTT CASSLAVRGGPWPQHF
TRBJ1-1 TRBD1 TRBV10-2 12 many TGCGCCAGTGGCAGGGGGTTGGTTGAAGCTTTCTTT CASGRGLVEAFF
TRBJ2-5 - TRBV28 16 many TGTGCCAGCAGTGCGAGGGGAAGCGGTAATCAAGAGACCCAGTACTTC CASSARGSGNQETQYF
TRBJ2-1 TRBD2 TRBV5-4 15 many TGTGCCAGCAGCTTGGCTAGCGGGAGCTACAATGAGCAGTTCTTC CASSLASGSYNEQFF
TRBJ2-1 - TRBV11-2 14 - TGTGCCAGCAGCCCCCGGTCCGGTTACAATGAGCAGTTCTTC CASSPRSGYNEQFF
TRBJ2-1 TRBD1 TRBV6-4 15 many TGTGCCAGCAACTCCGGGACAGGGGGCTACAATGAGCAGTTCTTC CASNSGTGGYNEQFF
TRBJ1-6 TRBD1 TRBV5-6 16 many TGTGCCAGCAGCCGGAACACCCGGGACAGGTATTCACCCCTCCACTTT CASSRNTRDRYSPLHF
TRBJ1-1 - TRBV6-4 13 medium-sized TGTGCCAGCAGGCTTCAGGAGAACACTGAAGCTTTCTTT CASRLQENTEAFF
TRBJ1-5 - TRBV18 15 many TGTGCCAGCTCACCGTTGGCGGATAGCAATCAGCCCCAGCATTTT CASSPLADSNQPQHF
TRBJ2-1 - TRBV7-2 13 - TGTGCCAGCATCTCTGGATGGCAAGCTGAGCAGTTCTTC CASISGWQAEQFF
TRBJ1-1 TRBD1 TRBV9 16 many TGTGCCAGCAGCTCCGGACAGGGAATCTTGAGGACTGAAGCTTTCTTT CASSSGQGILRTEAFF
TRBJ1-6 - TRBV6-1 12 once TGTGCCAGCAAAACTGGGGATTCACCCCTCCACTTT CASKTGDSPLHF
TRBJ1-2 TRBD1 TRBV13 16 - TGTGCCAACAGCTTAGAGGGGGACAGGACTAACTATGGCTACACCTTC CANSLEGDRTNYGYTF
TRBJ1-2 - TRBV6-5 18 medium-sized TGTGCCAGCAGTTATCTGCAGGGACCGGGGACTATAAACTATGGCTACACCTTC CASSYLQGPGTINYGYTF
TRBJ2-5 TRBD2 TRBV25-1 13 many TGTGCCAGCAGGCTAGCGGTCCAAGAGACCCAGTACTTC CASRLAVQETQYF
TRBJ1-2 TRBD1 TRBV28 13 - TGTGCCAGCAGTGGAGACAGGGTACATGGCTACACCTTC CASSGDRVHGYTF
TRBJ1-1 - TRBV19 13 many TGTGCCAGTAGTAACAGGACCCCCCAACAAGCTTTCTTT CASSNRTPQQAFF
TRBJ1-4 - TRBV28 14 many TGTGCCAGCAGTTTAAATGACCGGGGTGAAAAACTGTTTTTT CASSLNDRGEKLFF
TRBJ1-6 - TRBV5-1 16 - TGCGCCAGCAGCTTGGGAAGGGTTTCCTATAATTCACCCCTCCACTTT CASSLGRVSYNSPLHF
TRBJ2-2 - TRBV9 12 - TGTGCCAGCAGCCCTTATTTAGGGGAGCTGTTTTTT CASSPYLGELFF
TRBJ1-1 - TRBV20-1 13 - TGCAGTGCTAGTACAGGGCTAAACACTGAAGCTTTCTTT CSASTGLNTEAFF
TRBJ1-1 - TRBV12-3/TRBV12-4 11 medium-sized TGTGCCAGCAGCCAGTACACTGAAGCTTTCTTT CASSQYTEAFF
TRBJ1-2 - TRBV6-1 12 medium-sized TGTGCCAGCAGTCCGACATTGGGCGGCTACACCTTC CASSPTLGGYTF
TRBJ1-6 TRBD1 TRBV14 14 many TGTGCCAGCAGCCAGACAGGGCGTAATTCACCCCTCCACTTT CASSQTGRNSPLHF
TRBJ2-1 - TRBV6-5 15 - TGTGCCAGCAGTTTAGAGGAGAGGAGCTACAATGAGCAGTTCTTC CASSLEERSYNEQFF
TRBJ2-3 TRBD1 TRBV7-3 14 many TGTGCCAGCAGCTCGCAGGGGGTCATGGATACGCAGTATTTT CASSSQGVMDTQYF
TRBJ2-3 - TRBV7-2 13 - TGTGCCAGCAGCTACGGGCGCACAGATACGCAGTATTTT CASSYGRTDTQYF
TRBJ1-1 - TRBV4-1 14 many TGCGCCAGCAGCCAAGCAGGGAGGAGCACTGAAGCTTTCTTT CASSQAGRSTEAFF
TRBJ2-1 TRBD2 TRBV6-1 15 - TGTGCCAGCAGTTCAACTAGCGGGACCTACAATGAGCAGTTCTTC CASSSTSGTYNEQFF
TRBJ2-7 TRBD2 TRBV7-2 14 many TGTGCCAGCAGCCCCCCGGGACTAGTTTACGAGCAGTACTTC CASSPPGLVYEQYF
TRBJ1-5 - TRBV6-2/TRBV6-3 11 - TGTGCCAGCGGGGGCGAGGAGCACCAGAATTTT CASGGEEHQNF
TRBJ2-1 - TRBV12-3/TRBV12-4 16 - TGTGCCAGCAGCCGATGGCAGGGAGCTGGCTACAATGAGCAGTTCTTC CASSRWQGAGYNEQFF